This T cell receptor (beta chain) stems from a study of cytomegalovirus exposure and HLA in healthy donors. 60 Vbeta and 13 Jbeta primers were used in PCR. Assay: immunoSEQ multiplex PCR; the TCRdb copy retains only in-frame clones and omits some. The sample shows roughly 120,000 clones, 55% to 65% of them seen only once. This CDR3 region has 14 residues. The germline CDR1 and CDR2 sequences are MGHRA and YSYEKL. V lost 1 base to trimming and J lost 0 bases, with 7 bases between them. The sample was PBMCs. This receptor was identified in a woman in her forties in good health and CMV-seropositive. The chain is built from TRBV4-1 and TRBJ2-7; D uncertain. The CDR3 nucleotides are TGCGCCAGCAGCCAAGTTCAGTACTCCTACGAGCAGTACTTC. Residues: CASSQVQYSYEQYF.